The clone carrying this T cell receptor beta chain occurred a few times. Its antigen remains unidentified. Germline loops: CDR1 SEHNR, CDR2 FQNEAQ (reference sequence). With 5 bases removed from V and 0 bases from J, the gap between germline ends came to 15 bases. This CDR3 spans 16 amino acids. These data originate in a study of T-cell reconstitution after alpha-beta-depleted transplantation in children. Study-wide findings and caveats: As was reported, about two months after transplant, alpha-beta T cells came from several hundred expanded graft clones. High day-60 TCRbeta diversity in some patients came from surviving recipient T cells and thymic progenitors. One year after transplant, T-cell counts and diversity came mostly from newly produced T cells.

A library of TCRbeta sequences, prepared with unique molecular identifiers, was generated. TCRdb passed the PCR reads through MiXCR, listing each CDR3 protein once. The table shows about 980,000 distinct CDR3 sequences, with less than 30% occurring only once. The receptor comes from a boy in the first two years of life who had a stem cell transplant for SCID, so the T cells may come from the graft donor. This sequence joins TRBV7-9 and TRBJ2-3; D possibly corresponds to TRBD1 (6 bases). Material: PBMCs, mostly from graft donor cells, obtained 360 days after TCRalphabeta/CD19-depleted stem cell transplant. CDR3 coding DNA: TGTGCCAGCAGCCTGCAGGGGACCACTAGCACAGATACGCAGTATTTT. This gives the protein CASSLQGTTSTDTQYF. The full variable domain, its missing parts supplied by reference TRBV7-9 and TRBJ2-3, is DTGVSQNPRHKITKRGQNVTFRCDPISEHNRLYWYRQTLGQGPEFLTYFQNEAQLEKSRLLSDRFSAERPKGSFSTLEIQRTEQGDSAMYLCASSLQGTTSTDTQYFGPGTRLTVL.